This TCR beta chain was sequenced during a study of T cell responses to AZD1222 COVID-19 vaccine. Findings and caveats of the study: Donors were largely white British and mainly female; clonal diversity was possibly underestimated. Just a handful of AZD1222 recipients were seropositive at baseline.

Concerning this clone itself: Antigen: not known.

The CDR3 is made up of 16 amino acids. The V and J ends lost 4 bases and 2 bases respectively, with 17 bases between them. Germline-derived CDR1 and CDR2 are SEHNR and FQNEAQ (reference sequence). Assay: immunoSEQ multiplex PCR; the TCRdb copy retains only in-frame clones and omits some. The sample contains approximately 100,000 clones, approximately 93% of which appear only once. This sequence was found in an adult in good health. The V gene is TRBV7-9, the J gene TRBJ1-2; D is possibly TRBD1 (6 bases). The sample consisted of peripheral blood, taken on day 0 of AZD1222 vaccination. The CDR3 sequence is CASSSVGGALNYGYTF. DNA of the CDR3: TGTGCCAGCAGCTCCGTCGGGGGCGCGTTGAACTATGGCTACACCTTC.